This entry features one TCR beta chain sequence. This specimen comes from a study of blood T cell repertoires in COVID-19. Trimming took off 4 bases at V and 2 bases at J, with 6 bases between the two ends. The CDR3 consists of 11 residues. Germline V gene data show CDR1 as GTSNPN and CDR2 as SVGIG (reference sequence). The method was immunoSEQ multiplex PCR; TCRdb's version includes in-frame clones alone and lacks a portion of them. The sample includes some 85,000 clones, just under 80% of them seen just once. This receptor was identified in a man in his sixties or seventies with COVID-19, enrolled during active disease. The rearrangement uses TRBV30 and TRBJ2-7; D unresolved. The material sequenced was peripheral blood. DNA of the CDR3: TGTGCCTGGACCACGGCCTACGAGCAGTACTTC. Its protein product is CAWTTAYEQYF.